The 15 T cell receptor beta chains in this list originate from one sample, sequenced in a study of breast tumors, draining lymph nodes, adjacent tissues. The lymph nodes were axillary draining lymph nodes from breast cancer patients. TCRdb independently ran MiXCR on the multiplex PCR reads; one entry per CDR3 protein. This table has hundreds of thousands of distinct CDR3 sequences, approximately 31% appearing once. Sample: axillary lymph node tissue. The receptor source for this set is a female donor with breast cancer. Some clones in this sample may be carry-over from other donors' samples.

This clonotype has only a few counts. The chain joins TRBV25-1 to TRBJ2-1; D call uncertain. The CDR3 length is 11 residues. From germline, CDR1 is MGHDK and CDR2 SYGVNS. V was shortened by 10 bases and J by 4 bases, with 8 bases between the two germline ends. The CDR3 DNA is TGTGCCAACATTGTATACAATGAGCAGTTCTTC. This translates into CANIVYNEQFF.

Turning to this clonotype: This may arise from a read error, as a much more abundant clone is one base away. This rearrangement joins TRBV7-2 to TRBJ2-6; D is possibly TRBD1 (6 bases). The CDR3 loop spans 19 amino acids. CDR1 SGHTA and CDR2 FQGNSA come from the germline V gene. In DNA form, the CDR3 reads TGTGCCAGCAGCTTAACGCCGACACAGGGTCTCTCTGGGCCCAACGTCCTGACTTTC. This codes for CASSLTPTQGLSGPNVLTF.

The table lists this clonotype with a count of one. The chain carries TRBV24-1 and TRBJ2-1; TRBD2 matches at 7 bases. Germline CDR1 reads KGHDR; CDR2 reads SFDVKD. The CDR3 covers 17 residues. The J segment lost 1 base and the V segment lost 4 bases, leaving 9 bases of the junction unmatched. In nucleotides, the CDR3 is TGTGCCACCAGTGACGTCAGTTCGGGAGGTTCCTACAATGAGCAGTTCTTC. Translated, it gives CATSDVSSGGSYNEQFF.

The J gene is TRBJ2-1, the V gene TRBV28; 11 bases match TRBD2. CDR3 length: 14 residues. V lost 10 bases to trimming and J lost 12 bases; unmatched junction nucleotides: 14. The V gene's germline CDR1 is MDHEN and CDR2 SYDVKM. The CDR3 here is CATTKLAGVSMQFF. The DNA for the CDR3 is TGTGCCACTACGAAACTAGCGGGAGTAAGTATGCAGTTCTTC. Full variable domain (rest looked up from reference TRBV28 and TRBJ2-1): DVKVTQSSRYLVKRTGEKVFLECVQDMDHENMFWYRQDPGLGLRLIYFSYDVKMKEKGDIPEGYSVSREKKERFSLILESASTNQTSMYLCATTKLAGVSMQFFGPGTRLTVL.

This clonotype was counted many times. CDR3 nucleotide sequence: TGTGCCAGCAGCCATCAACTAGCGGGAAGCACAGATACGCAGTATTTT. Protein: CASSHQLAGSTDTQYF. This chain joins TRBV4-2 and TRBJ2-3; 10 bases match TRBD2. After removal of 3 bases from V and 0 bases from J, the junction contained 3 bases not matched to a gene. CDR1 is LGHNA and CDR2 is YNFKEQ in the germline V gene. There are 16 residues in the CDR3.

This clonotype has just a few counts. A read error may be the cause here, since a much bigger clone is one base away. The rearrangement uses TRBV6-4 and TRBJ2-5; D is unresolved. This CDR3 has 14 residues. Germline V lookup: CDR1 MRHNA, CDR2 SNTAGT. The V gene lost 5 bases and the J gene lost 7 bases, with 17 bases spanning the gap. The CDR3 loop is CASSQGSFGGTQYF. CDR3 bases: TGTGCCAGCAGTCAAGGGTCTTTCGGCGGGACCCAGTACTTC.

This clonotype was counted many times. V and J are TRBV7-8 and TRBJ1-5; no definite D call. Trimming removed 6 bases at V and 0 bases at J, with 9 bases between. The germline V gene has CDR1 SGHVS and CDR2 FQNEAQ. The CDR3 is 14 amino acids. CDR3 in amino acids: CASRQGYSNQPQHF. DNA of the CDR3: TGTGCCAGCAGACAAGGGTATAGCAATCAGCCCCAGCATTTT.

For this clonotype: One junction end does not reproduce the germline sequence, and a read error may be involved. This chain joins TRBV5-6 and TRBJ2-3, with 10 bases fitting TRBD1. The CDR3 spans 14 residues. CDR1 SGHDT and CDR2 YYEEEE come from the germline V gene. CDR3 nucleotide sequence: TGTGCCGGCAGTCGGGACAGGGGCTCAGATACGCAGTATTTT. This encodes CAGSRDRGSDTQYF.

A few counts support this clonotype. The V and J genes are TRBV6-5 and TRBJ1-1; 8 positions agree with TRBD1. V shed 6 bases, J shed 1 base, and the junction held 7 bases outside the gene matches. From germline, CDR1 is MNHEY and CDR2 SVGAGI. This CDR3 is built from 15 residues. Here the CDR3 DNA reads TGTGCCAGCAGACGACAGGGGAGTACGAACACTGAAGCTTTCTTT. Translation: CASRRQGSTNTEAFF.

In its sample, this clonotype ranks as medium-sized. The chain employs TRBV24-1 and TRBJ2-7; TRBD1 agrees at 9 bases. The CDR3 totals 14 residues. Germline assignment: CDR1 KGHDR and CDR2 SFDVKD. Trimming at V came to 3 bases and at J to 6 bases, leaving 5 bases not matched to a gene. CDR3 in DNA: TGTGCCACCAGTGATCTCTCGACAGGGGGCGAGCAGTACTTC. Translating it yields CATSDLSTGGEQYF.

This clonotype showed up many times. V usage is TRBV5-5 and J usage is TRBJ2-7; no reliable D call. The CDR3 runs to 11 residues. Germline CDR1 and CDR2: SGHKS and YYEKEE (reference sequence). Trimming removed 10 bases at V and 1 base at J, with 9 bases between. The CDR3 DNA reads TGTGCCTCCAAGACGTCCTACGAGCAGTACTTC. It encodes CASKTSYEQYF. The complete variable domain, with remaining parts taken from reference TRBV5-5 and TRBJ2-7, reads DAGVTQSPTHLIKTRGQQVTLRCSPISGHKSVSWYQQVLGQGPQFIFQYYEKEERGRGNFPDRFSARQFPNYSSELNVNALLLGDSALYLCASKTSYEQYFGPGTRLTVT.

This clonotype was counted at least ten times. The CDR3 reads CASSYSDIPGSPLHF. CDR3 sequence (DNA): TGTGCCAGCAGTTATTCGGACATACCAGGGTCACCCCTCCACTTT. The rearrangement joins TRBV6-5 to TRBJ1-6, with a tentative D call TRBD1 (5 bases). The CDR3 is made up of 15 amino acids. Germline lookup yields CDR1 MNHEY and CDR2 SVGAGI. V lost 3 bases and J 10 bases, leaving 16 bases between the germline ends.

CDR3: CASSLRQGVPYGYTF. The CDR3 DNA reads TGCGCCAGCAGCCTGAGACAGGGGGTGCCCTATGGCTACACCTTC. The J gene is TRBJ1-2, the V gene TRBV5-1; 9 nucleotides line up with TRBD1. CDR3 length equals 15 residues. V shed 4 bases and J 4 bases; nucleotides not matched to a gene: 8. Germline V gene lookup returns CDR1 SGHRS and CDR2 YFSETQ.

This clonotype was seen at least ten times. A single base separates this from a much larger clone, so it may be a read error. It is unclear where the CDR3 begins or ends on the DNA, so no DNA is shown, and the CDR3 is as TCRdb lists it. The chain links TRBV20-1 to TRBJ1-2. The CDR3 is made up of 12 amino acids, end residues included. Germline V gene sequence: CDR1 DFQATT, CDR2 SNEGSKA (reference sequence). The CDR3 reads CSARTVAYGSTF.

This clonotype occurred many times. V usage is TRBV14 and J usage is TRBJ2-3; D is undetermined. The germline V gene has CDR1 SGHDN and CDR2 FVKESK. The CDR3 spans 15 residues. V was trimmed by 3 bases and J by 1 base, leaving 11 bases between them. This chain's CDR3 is CASSQQRVRTDTQYF. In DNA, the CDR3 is TGTGCCAGCAGCCAGCAAAGGGTACGCACAGATACGCAGTATTTT.